This TCR beta chain was documented in a study of T-cell memory formation after mild COVID-19. Study-level results: Day 37-peaking second-wave clones had unconfirmed SARS-CoV-2 specificity.

Trimming took off 10 bases at V and 0 bases at J, with 13 bases between the two ends. The germline V gene has CDR1 ENHRY and CDR2 SYGVKD. This CDR3 is 14 amino acids long. Constant-segment primers and 5'RACE yielded cDNA libraries for TCR alpha and TCR beta, each carrying sample barcodes and UMIs. One entry per CDR3 protein results from TCRdb running MiXCR on the 5' RACE reads. The sample includes 250,000 or so distinct CDR3 sequences, under 20% of them seen just once. A word on this clonotype: The antigen remains undetermined.

The sequenced sample consisted of PBMCs or a T cell subset sorted from them (not recorded which). The chain employs TRBV10-3 and TRBJ1-5; a weak D match, TRBD1 (5 bases). The clonotype was recovered from a man aged 18 to 29 who had mild COVID-19 (a few samples of this study predate the infection). Cell type and time point are not known. This CDR3 is CANPRVNSNQPQHF. Written as DNA, the CDR3 is TGTGCCAACCCCAGGGTAAATAGCAATCAGCCCCAGCATTTT.